The clone carrying this TCR beta chain came up once. Antigen specificity is unknown. The protocol was immunoSEQ multiplex PCR, while the TCRdb copy is restricted to in-frame clones and leaves out a portion. The sample has more than 2 million clones, roughly 94% seen once. Study donors comprised healthy, HIV-negative adults devoid of recent acute infection or vaccination. It was into CD45RA+ naive and CD45RA-negative memory subsets that the CD4+ cells were split. The sample is drawn from a study of shared clonotypes between healthy human individuals. The study, taken as a whole, reports: Blood was the sole source, and tissue repertoires probably differ.

The sequenced material came from naive CD4+ T cells sorted from blood. Specified subset: CD45RA+ positively selected. The TCR sequence derives from a man between 18 and 29 years old in good health.

CDR3 nucleotide sequence: TGTGCCAGCAGGTTTCTTTCCGGGGACAGTGAAAAACTGTTTTTT. This codes for CASRFLSGDSEKLFF. V is TRBV27 and J is TRBJ1-4; 7 bases fit TRBD1. Germline-derived CDR1 and CDR2 are MNHEY and SMNVEV (reference sequence). The CDR3 is 15 residues long. The ends lost 6 bases at V and 7 bases at J; junction bases unmatched: 11.